This T cell receptor (beta chain) originates from a study of CXCR3-negative and CXCR3-positive naive CD8 T cells. Study-wide points: Diversity in memory CD8+ cells fell much lower than the comparably high levels seen in both naive subsets. Against CXCR3-negative naive cells, CXCR3-positive naive cells showed more hydrophobic TRB CDR3s.

As regards this clonotype: What it binds is unknown.

The length of the CDR3 is 19 residues. Sorts that each held more than 250,000 cells were run in triplicate for every CD8+ T cell subset. The naive CD8+ gate required CD45RO-CCR7+CD27+CD95- phenotype. 5' RACE that incorporated UMI labels was used to prepare the TRB cDNA libraries. Using the 5' RACE reads, TCRdb records one entry per CDR3 protein without DNA. This sample's table reports some 150,000 distinct CDR3 sequences. The chain joins TRBV23-1 to TRBJ2-3; TCRdb's D call, TRBD1, is unchecked because there is no DNA. TRBV23-1 is known as an ORF, though its function is uncertain. The source material was naive CXCR3+ CD8+ T cells from blood. As for subset: CD45RO-CCR7+CD27+CD95- naive CD8+ T cells expressing CXCR3 (TNR3+). This receptor was obtained from a human donor in good health. Some clones in this sample may be carry-over from other donors' samples. CDR3 loop: CASSYRPLRSGTGGRTQYF.